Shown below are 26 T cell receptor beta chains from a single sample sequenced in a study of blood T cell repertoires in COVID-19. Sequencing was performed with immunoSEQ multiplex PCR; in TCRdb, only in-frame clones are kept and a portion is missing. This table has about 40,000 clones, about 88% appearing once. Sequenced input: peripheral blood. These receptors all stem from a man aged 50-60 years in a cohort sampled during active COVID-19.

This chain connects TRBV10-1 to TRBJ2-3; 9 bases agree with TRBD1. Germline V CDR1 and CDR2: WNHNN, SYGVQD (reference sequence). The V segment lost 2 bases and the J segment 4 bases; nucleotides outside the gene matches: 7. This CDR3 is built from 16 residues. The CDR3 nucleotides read TGCGCCAGCAGTGAGCGGAGACAGGGGGTCGCAGATACGCAGTATTTT. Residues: CASSERRQGVADTQYF.

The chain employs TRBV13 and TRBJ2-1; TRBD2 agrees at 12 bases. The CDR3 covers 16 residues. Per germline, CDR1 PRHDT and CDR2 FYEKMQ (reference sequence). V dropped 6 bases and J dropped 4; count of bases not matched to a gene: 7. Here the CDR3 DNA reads TGTGCCAGCAGTCCTGGACTAGCGGGATCTTACAATGAGCAGTTCTTC. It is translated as CASSPGLAGSYNEQFF. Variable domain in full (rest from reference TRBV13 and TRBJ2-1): AAGVIQSPRHLIKEKRETATLKCYPIPRHDTVYWYQQGPGQDPQFLISFYEKMQSDKGSIPDRFSAQQFSDYHSELNMSSLELGDSALYFCASSPGLAGSYNEQFFGPGTRLTVL.

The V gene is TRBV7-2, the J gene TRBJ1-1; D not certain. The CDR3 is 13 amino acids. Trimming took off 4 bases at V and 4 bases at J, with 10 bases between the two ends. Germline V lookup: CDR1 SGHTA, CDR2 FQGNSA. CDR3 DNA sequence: TGTGCCAGCAGCTATACAGAGATCACTGAAGCTTTCTTT. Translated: CASSYTEITEAFF.

DNA of the CDR3: TGTGCCAGCAGCTTGGTTGGGGCACAAGAGACCCAGTACTTC. Translated, it gives CASSLVGAQETQYF. The chain combines TRBV5-6 with TRBJ2-5; possible D gene TRBD1, 5 bases. Germline V lookup: CDR1 SGHDT, CDR2 YYEEEE. This CDR3 has 14 amino acids. V gave up 0 bases and J gave up 2 bases, with 8 bases separating them. The variable domain in full, with the rest retrieved from reference TRBV5-6 and TRBJ2-5, is DAGVTQSPTHLIKTRGQQVTLRCSPKSGHDTVSWYQQALGQGPQFIFQYYEEEERQRGNFPDRFSGHQFPNYSSELNVNALLLGDSALYLCASSLVGAQETQYFGPGTRLLVL.

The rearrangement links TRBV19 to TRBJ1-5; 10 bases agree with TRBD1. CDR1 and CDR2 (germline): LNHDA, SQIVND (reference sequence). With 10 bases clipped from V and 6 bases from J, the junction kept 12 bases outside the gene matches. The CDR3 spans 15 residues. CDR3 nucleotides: TGTGCCACCCAGTCCGGGACAGGGGTTTTTCAGCCCCAGCATTTT. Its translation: CATQSGTGVFQPQHF.

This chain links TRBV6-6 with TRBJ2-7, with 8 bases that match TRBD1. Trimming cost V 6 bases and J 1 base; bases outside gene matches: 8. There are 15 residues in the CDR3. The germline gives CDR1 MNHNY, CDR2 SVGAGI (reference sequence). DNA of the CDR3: TGTGCCAGCAGCCTGACTCGGGACAGGTCCTACGAGCAGTACGTC. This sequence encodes CASSLTRDRSYEQYV.

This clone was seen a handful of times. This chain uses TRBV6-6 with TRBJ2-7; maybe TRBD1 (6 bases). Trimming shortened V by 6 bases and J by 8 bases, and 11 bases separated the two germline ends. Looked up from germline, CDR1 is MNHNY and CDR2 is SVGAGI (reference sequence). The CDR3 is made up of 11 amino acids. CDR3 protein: CASRLGQKQYF. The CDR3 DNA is TGTGCCAGCAGGCTCGGACAGAAGCAGTACTTC.

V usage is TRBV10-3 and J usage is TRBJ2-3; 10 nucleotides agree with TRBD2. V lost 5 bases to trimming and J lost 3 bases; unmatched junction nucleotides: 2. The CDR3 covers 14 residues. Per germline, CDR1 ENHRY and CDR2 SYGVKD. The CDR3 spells CAISPGLATDTQYF. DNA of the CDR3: TGTGCCATCAGTCCGGGACTAGCGACAGATACGCAGTATTTT.

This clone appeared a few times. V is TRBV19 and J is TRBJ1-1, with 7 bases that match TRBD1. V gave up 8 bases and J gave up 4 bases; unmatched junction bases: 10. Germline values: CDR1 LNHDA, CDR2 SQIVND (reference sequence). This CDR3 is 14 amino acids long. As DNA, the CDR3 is TGTGCCAGTGGAGGGGGCAGATGGGGCACTGAAGCTTTCTTT. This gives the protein CASGGGRWGTEAFF.

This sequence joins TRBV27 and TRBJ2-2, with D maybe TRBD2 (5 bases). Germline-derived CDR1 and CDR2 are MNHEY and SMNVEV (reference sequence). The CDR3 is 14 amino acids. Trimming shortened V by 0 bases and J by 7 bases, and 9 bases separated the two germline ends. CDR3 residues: CASSLSRAFGELFF. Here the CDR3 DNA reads TGTGCCAGCAGTTTATCGAGGGCTTTCGGGGAGCTGTTTTTT.

The DNA for the CDR3 is TGTGCCAGTTCCGGGACAGGGGGGACCGGGGAGCTGTTTTTT. Protein: CASSGTGGTGELFF. The chain uses TRBV19 and TRBJ2-2; 11 bases fit TRBD1. From germline, CDR1 is LNHDA and CDR2 SQIVND (reference sequence). This CDR3 has 14 amino acids. V shed 8 bases, J shed 5 bases, and the junction held 4 bases outside the gene matches.

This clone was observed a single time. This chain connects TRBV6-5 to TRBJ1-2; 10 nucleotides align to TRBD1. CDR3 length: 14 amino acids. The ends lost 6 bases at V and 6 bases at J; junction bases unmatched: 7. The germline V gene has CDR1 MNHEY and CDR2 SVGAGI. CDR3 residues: CASSDGQGVNGYTF. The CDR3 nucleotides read TGTGCCAGCAGCGACGGACAGGGGGTGAATGGCTACACCTTC.

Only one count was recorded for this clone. In DNA, the CDR3 is TGTGCCAGTCTCCCGGGACAGGGAGGAGACGGCACTGAAGCTTTCTTT. Its protein is CASLPGQGGDGTEAFF. The chain couples TRBV19 to TRBJ1-1, with 9 nucleotides matching TRBD1. Trimming at V came to 8 bases and at J to 4 bases, leaving 14 bases not matched to a gene. Germline-derived CDR1 and CDR2 are LNHDA and SQIVND (reference sequence). The CDR3 runs 16 residues.

The CDR3 sequence: CASSVREGERSPLHF. In nucleotides, the CDR3 is TGTGCCAGCAGCGTAAGGGAGGGAGAGAGGTCACCCCTCCACTTT. This rearrangement joins TRBV7-6 to TRBJ1-6, with D uncertain. Trimming stripped 5 bases from V and 10 bases from J, with 18 bases between. Germline V gene lookup returns CDR1 SGHVS and CDR2 FNYEAQ. This CDR3 spans 15 amino acids.

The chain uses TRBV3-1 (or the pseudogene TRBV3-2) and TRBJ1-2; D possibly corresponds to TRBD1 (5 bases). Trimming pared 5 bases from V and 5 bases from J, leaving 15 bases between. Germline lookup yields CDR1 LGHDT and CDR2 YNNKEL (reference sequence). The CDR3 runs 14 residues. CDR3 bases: TGTGCCAGCAGCGAACTGGGGGGAGGGTATGGCTACACCTTC. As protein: CASSELGGGYGYTF.

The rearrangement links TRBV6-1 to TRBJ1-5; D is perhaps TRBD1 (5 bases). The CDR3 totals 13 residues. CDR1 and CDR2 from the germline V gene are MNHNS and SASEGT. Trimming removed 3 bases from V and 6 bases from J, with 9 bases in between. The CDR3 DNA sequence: TGTGCCAGCAGTGATGAAAGGGGTCAGCCCCAGCATTTT. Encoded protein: CASSDERGQPQHF.

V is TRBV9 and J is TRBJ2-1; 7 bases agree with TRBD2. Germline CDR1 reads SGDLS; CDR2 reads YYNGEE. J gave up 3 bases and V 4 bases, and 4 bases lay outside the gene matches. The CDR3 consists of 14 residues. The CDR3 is CASSPRTSYNEQFF. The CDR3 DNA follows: TGTGCCAGCAGCCCACGGACTAGCTACAATGAGCAGTTCTTC.

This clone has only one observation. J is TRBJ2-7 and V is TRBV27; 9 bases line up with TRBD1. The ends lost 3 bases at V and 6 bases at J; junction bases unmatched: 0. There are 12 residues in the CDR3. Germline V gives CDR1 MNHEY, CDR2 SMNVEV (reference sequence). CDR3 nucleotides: TGTGCCAGCAGTTTGACAGGGGGCGAGCAGTACTTC. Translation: CASSLTGGEQYF.

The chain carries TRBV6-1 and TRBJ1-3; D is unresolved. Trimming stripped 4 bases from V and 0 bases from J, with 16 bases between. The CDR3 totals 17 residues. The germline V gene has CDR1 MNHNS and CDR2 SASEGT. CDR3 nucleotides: TGTGCCAGCAGTGTAAATCGAAACACCCGCTCTGGAAACACCATATATTTT. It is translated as CASSVNRNTRSGNTIYF.

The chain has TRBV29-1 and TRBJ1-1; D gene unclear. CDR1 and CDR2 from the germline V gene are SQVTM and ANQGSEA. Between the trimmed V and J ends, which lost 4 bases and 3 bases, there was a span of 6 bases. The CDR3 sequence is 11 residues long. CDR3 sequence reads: CSVGYDTEAFF. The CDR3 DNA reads TGCAGCGTTGGTTATGACACTGAAGCTTTCTTT. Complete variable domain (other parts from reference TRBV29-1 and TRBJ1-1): SAVISQKPSRDICQRGTSLTIQCQVDSQVTMMFWYRQQPGQSLTLIATANQGSEATYESGFVIDKFPISRPNLTFSTLTVSNMSPEDSSIYLCSVGYDTEAFFGQGTRLTVV.

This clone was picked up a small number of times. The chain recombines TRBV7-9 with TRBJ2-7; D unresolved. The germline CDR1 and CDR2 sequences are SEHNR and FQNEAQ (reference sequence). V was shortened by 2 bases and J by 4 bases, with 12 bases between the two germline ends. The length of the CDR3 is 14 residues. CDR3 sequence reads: CASSLPGTGYEQYF. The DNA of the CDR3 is TGTGCCAGCAGCTTACCCGGAACCGGGTACGAGCAGTACTTC.

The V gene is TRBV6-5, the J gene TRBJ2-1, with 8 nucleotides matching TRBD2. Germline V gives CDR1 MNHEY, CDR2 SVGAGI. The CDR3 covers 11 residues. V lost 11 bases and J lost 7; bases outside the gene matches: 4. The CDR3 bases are TGTGCCTCGGGGGGGTTTAATGAGCAGTTCTTC. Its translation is CASGGFNEQFF.

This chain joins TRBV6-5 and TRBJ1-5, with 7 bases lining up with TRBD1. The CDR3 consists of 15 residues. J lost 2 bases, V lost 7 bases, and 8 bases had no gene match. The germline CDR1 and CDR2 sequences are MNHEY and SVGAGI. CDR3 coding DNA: TGTGCCAGCACCGTCAGGGGGACAGGCAATCAGCCCCAGCATTTT. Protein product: CASTVRGTGNQPQHF.

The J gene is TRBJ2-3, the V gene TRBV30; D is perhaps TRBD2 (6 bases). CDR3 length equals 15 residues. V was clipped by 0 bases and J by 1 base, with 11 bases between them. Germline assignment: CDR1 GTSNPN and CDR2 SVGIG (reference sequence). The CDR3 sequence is CAWSVSAGRTDTQYF. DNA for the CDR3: TGTGCCTGGAGTGTATCCGCGGGGCGCACAGATACGCAGTATTTT.

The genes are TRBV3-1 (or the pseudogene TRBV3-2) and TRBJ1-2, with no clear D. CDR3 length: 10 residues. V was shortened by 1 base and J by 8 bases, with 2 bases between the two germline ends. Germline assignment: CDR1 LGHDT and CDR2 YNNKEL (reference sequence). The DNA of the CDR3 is TGTGCCAGCAGCCAAGTAGGCTACACCTTC. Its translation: CASSQVGYTF.

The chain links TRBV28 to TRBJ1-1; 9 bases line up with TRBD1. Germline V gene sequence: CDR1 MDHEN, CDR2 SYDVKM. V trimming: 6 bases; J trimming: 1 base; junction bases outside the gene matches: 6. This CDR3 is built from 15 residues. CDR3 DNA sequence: TGTGCCAGCAGCGTCCCGGGACAGGGGAACACTGAAGCTTTCTTT. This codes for CASSVPGQGNTEAFF.